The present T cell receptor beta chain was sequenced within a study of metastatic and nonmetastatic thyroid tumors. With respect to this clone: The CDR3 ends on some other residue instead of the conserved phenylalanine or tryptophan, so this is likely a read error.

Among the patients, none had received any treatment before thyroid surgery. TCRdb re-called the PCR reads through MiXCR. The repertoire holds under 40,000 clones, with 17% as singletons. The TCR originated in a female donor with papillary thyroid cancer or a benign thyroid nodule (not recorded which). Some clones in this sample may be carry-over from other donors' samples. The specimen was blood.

This CDR3 reads CASNGTSGRNEQFL. CDR3 nucleotides: TGCGCCAGCAACGGGACTAGCGGGAGGAATGAGCAGTTCTTA. The chain combines TRBV10-2 with TRBJ2-1, with 15 positions matching TRBD2. With 7 bases clipped from V and 7 bases from J, the junction kept 2 bases outside the gene matches. This CDR3 is 14 amino acids long. Germline CDR1 and CDR2: WSHSY and SAAADI.